This T cell receptor beta chain comes out of a study of identical twins. One entry per CDR3 protein, called by TCRdb with MiXCR from the 5' RACE reads. The sample includes around 1.7 million distinct CDR3 sequences, roughly a third of them seen just once. This clonotype was detected only a few times. The antigen remains undetermined. The V gene's germline CDR1 is MDHEN and CDR2 SYDVKM. The CDR3 covers 14 residues. The ends were cut back, 6 bases at V and 5 bases at J, with 16 bases in the middle. Study conclusions and caveats: There were fewer insertions in abundant cord blood beta clonotypes, but memory repertoires showed no such pattern.

This TCR was recovered from a newborn girl in good health. The chain employs TRBV28 and TRBJ2-5, with D possibly being TRBD1 (6 bases). Input material: cord blood. The CDR3 DNA sequence: TGTGCCAGCAGACAAGGGACACGGAGGGAGACCCAGTACTTC. Translated: CASRQGTRRETQYF.